This paragraph covers one T cell receptor beta chain sequence. The data belong to a study of blood T cell repertoires in COVID-19. At the level of the study: Some COVID-19 samples were acute and others convalescent; all came from the United States, Italy and Spain. Sources were T cells, B-cell-depleted T cells, or PBMCs; the material itself was cDNA or gDNA.

As handled by the study authors: Amplifying reference gene primers gave estimates of nucleated cell counts. Measured with immunoSEQ multiplex PCR; TCRdb has only the in-frame clones, and not every one. D and trimming were read from the DNA, whereas the V and J calls and clone size are those reported in that table. The sample has around 90,000 clones, 80% seen once. This CDR3 contains 12 residues. Trimming stripped 6 bases from V and 3 bases from J, with 9 bases between. Germline loops: CDR1 SNHLY, CDR2 FYNNEI. The rearrangement links TRBV2 to TRBJ2-7; the D is unclear. The specimen was peripheral blood. The receptor comes from a human donor in a cohort sampled during active COVID-19. For the CDR3, the DNA is TGTGCCAGCAGGCAGGTTAACTACGAGCAGTACTTC. Its translation is CASRQVNYEQYF.